These 5 T cell receptor beta chains came from one sample sequenced in a study of ipilimumab plus nivolumab after autologous stem cell transplantation. TCRdb's table, derived via immunoSEQ multiplex PCR, lists solely in-frame clones and lacks some. The sample holds roughly 17,000 clones; roughly 80% are singletons and the top ten take under 40%. The sample in question was PBMCs, obtained in a trial of ipilimumab plus nivolumab as post-transplant consolidation. Receptor source: a male donor with diffuse large B-cell lymphoma.

V is TRBV23-1 and J is TRBJ1-2; D remains ambiguous. TRBV23-1 falls under the ORF class, with uncertain function. V lost 0 bases and J 3 bases, leaving 11 bases between the germline ends. The CDR3 is 15 amino acids. This CDR3 is CASSQSGGYDYGYTF. The DNA for the CDR3 is TGCGCCAGCAGTCAATCGGGAGGATATGACTATGGCTACACCTTC.

The V call is TRBV7-6, the J call TRBJ1-1; no clear D gene. The CDR3 length is 13 residues. V gave up 1 base and J gave up 0 bases, with 3 bases separating them. Germline assignment: CDR1 SGHVS and CDR2 FNYEAQ. CDR3 coding DNA: TGTGCCAGCAGCTTAGAGTTGAACACTGAAGCTTTCTTT. Its protein is CASSLELNTEAFF.

V and J are TRBV29-1 and TRBJ2-2; 7 bases fit TRBD2. The CDR3 has 14 residues. CDR1 is SQVTM and CDR2 is ANQGSEA in the germline V gene. V lost 8 bases to trimming and J lost 7 bases; unmatched junction nucleotides: 13. CDR3 bases: TGCAGCTGTTCCGGGTCCGGGAGGAGCGGGGAGCTGTTTTTT. Residues: CSCSGSGRSGELFF.

This clone was found once. This rearrangement joins TRBV5-1 to TRBJ1-1, with 7 nucleotides matching TRBD1. The CDR3 length is 13 residues. Germline V gene data show CDR1 as SGHRS and CDR2 as YFSETQ. The trim removed 7 bases at V and 8 bases at J, leaving 11 bases unmatched. CDR3 DNA: TGCGCCAGCTCACCGGACGCAGGGGGAGAAGCTTTCTTT. It translates to CASSPDAGGEAFF.

V is TRBV6-1 and J is TRBJ1-2; D unresolved. The CDR3 runs 14 residues. CDR1 is MNHNS, CDR2 SASEGT, per germline. V lost 4 bases and J lost 2, with 11 bases in between. The CDR3 protein is CASSAPEPNYGYTF. DNA of the CDR3: TGTGCCAGCAGTGCACCAGAACCGAACTATGGCTACACCTTC.